The 15 T cell receptor beta chains below were found in one sample sequenced in a study of cytomegalovirus exposure and HLA in healthy donors. TCRdb keeps only in-frame clones here, not all; method: immunoSEQ multiplex PCR. This table has 100,000 to 150,000 clones, 89% appearing once. Specimen: PBMCs. These receptor sequences come from a woman between 18 and 29 years old in good health and CMV-seronegative.

The chain carries TRBV11-2 and TRBJ2-7, with 8 bases aligning to TRBD2. In germline, CDR1 is SGHAT, CDR2 FQNNGV. The CDR3 runs 14 residues. The CDR3 protein is CASSLERGIYEQYV. CDR3 coding DNA: TGTGCCAGCAGCCTAGAGCGGGGGATCTACGAGCAGTACGTC.

The chain has TRBV10-2 and TRBJ1-4, with D perhaps TRBD1 (6 bases). The V end was cut by 6 bases, the J end by 2 bases, with 10 bases between. Germline lookup yields CDR1 WSHSY and CDR2 SAAADI. This CDR3 has 14 residues. As DNA, the CDR3 is TGCGCCAGCAGCGCAGGGGATACTAATGAAAAACTGTTTTTT. Protein: CASSAGDTNEKLFF.

The chain has TRBV6-1 and TRBJ2-5; TRBD1 agrees at 7 bases. This CDR3 is built from 15 residues. Germline V CDR1 and CDR2: MNHNS, SASEGT. V lost 4 bases, J lost 3 bases, and 8 bases stayed unmatched. CDR3 protein: CASSVLTGTEETQYF. CDR3 DNA: TGTGCCAGCAGTGTGTTAACCGGGACAGAAGAGACCCAGTACTTC.

The chain employs TRBV28 and TRBJ1-4; D unclear. There are 10 residues in the CDR3. The germline CDR1 and CDR2 sequences are MDHEN and SYDVKM. V was shortened by 7 bases and J by 8 bases, with 5 bases between the two germline ends. The CDR3 DNA sequence: TGTGCCAGCAAGAGGGAAAAACTGTTTTTT. Amino acid sequence: CASKREKLFF.

V is TRBV5-1 and J is TRBJ2-1; 16 bases align to TRBD2. The CDR3 has 19 amino acids. Germline V gene data show CDR1 as SGHRS and CDR2 as YFSETQ. V shed 6 bases, J shed 4 bases, and the junction held 13 bases outside the gene matches. CDR3 sequence: CASKMTGTSGGAAYNEQFF. The CDR3 DNA reads as TGCGCCAGCAAGATGACCGGGACTAGCGGGGGGGCCGCATACAATGAGCAGTTCTTC.

The chain joins TRBV27 to TRBJ1-2; 11 bases are shared with TRBD1. CDR3 size: 13 residues. The germline CDR1 and CDR2 sequences are MNHEY and SMNVEV (reference sequence). J was trimmed by 6 bases and V by 7 bases; bases with no gene match: 4. Here the CDR3 DNA reads TGTGCCAGCACCCCGGGACAGGGGGATGGCTACACCTTC. Amino acid sequence: CASTPGQGDGYTF.

This clone was observed a single time. The V call is TRBV4-3, the J call TRBJ2-3; TRBD2 is a possible D gene (5 bases). Germline lookup yields CDR1 LGHNA and CDR2 YSLEER. V lost 2 bases and J 2 bases, leaving 14 bases between the germline ends. CDR3 length: 16 amino acids. CDR3 in DNA: TGCGCCAGCAGCCAAATGCCGGGAACCCCCACAGATACGCAGTATTTT. Translated, it gives CASSQMPGTPTDTQYF.

The chain links TRBV9 to TRBJ2-3; 12 positions match TRBD2. CDR1 is SGDLS and CDR2 is YYNGEE in the germline V gene. The ends lost 4 bases at V and 3 bases at J; junction bases unmatched: 6. CDR3 length: 16 residues. The CDR3 nucleotides read TGTGCCAGCAGCCTCCGACTAGCGGGAGTAACAGATACGCAGTATTTT. It yields the protein CASSLRLAGVTDTQYF.

This chain connects TRBV7-9 to TRBJ1-2, with TRBD1 matching 8 bases. From germline, CDR1 is SEHNR and CDR2 FQNEAQ (reference sequence). The CDR3 covers 15 residues. The V segment lost 1 base and the J segment 5 bases; nucleotides outside the gene matches: 6. The DNA for the CDR3 is TGTGCCAGCAGCTTAGGGGCGGGACAGGTATATGGCTACACCTTC. Translating gives CASSLGAGQVYGYTF.

The rearrangement links TRBV27 to TRBJ1-1; a weak D match, TRBD1 (5 bases). The V gene lost 1 base and the J gene lost 3 bases, with 12 bases spanning the gap. This CDR3 is built from 15 residues. CDR1 and CDR2 (germline): MNHEY, SMNVEV (reference sequence). CDR3 nucleotides: TGTGCCAGCAGTTTATGGCCAGGGAGGGACACTGAAGCTTTCTTT. Its protein is CASSLWPGRDTEAFF.

The genes are TRBV9 and TRBJ2-1; 8 bases are a match to TRBD2. V gave up 3 bases and J gave up 8 bases; unmatched junction bases: 10. The CDR3 runs 15 residues. The germline gives CDR1 SGDLS, CDR2 YYNGEE. This CDR3 is CASSAVRTSRHEQFF. CDR3 nucleotides: TGTGCCAGCAGCGCGGTTAGGACTAGCCGTCATGAGCAGTTCTTC.

The rearrangement joins TRBV10-1 to TRBJ2-7, with D possibly being TRBD1 (6 bases). This CDR3 comprises 15 residues. V shed 1 base and J shed 6 bases, with 16 bases lying between them. Germline V gene sequence: CDR1 WNHNN, CDR2 SYGVQD (reference sequence). DNA for the CDR3: TGCGCCAGCAGTGAGTACTACAGGGAAAGAGGCGAGCAGTACTTC. This encodes CASSEYYRERGEQYF.

This rearrangement joins TRBV19 to TRBJ2-3; TRBD1 aligns across 9 bases. Germline assignment: CDR1 LNHDA and CDR2 SQIVND (reference sequence). J was trimmed by 3 bases and V by 2 bases; bases with no gene match: 12. The CDR3 has 18 amino acids. CDR3 residues: CASSIQGQGWSWTDTQYF. CDR3 in DNA: TGTGCCAGTAGTATACAGGGACAGGGCTGGAGTTGGACAGATACGCAGTATTTT.

The chain is built from TRBV6-5 and TRBJ2-3; no clear D gene. Trimming removed 7 bases at V and 6 bases at J, with 14 bases between. The CDR3 spans 13 residues. In germline, CDR1 is MNHEY, CDR2 SVGAGI. In DNA, the CDR3 is TGTGCCAGCATGGCGGTTAATAGGGATACGCAGTATTTT. It translates to CASMAVNRDTQYF.

V gene TRBV19 combines with J gene TRBJ1-2, with 9 bases aligning to TRBD1. Germline V gene sequence: CDR1 LNHDA, CDR2 SQIVND (reference sequence). The J segment lost 7 bases and the V segment lost 4 bases, leaving 10 bases of the junction unmatched. The CDR3 has 15 residues. The CDR3 is CASSTTGGAGAGYTF. The CDR3 nucleotides are TGTGCCAGTAGTACCACAGGGGGCGCCGGGGCTGGCTACACCTTC.